This T cell receptor (beta chain) was profiled in a study of blood T cell repertoires in COVID-19. Across the study: In each case, the material was cDNA or gDNA derived from T cells, B-cell-depleted T cells, or PBMCs.

Method: immunoSEQ multiplex PCR; TCRdb's copy keeps in-frame clones and lacks some. The sample contains about 180,000 clones, around 87% of which appear only once. With 0 bases removed from V and 2 bases from J, the gap between germline ends came to 8 bases. Per the germline V gene, CDR1 is GTSNPN and CDR2 is SVGIG (reference sequence). The CDR3 consists of 14 residues. Remarks on this clone: Other DNA sequences from this sample encode an identical CDR3 as well.

This TCR derives from a man in his forties with active or convalescent COVID-19. V is TRBV30 and J is TRBJ1-5; D perhaps matches TRBD1 (5 bases). The sequencing sample was made of peripheral blood. Here the CDR3 DNA reads TGTGCCTGGAGTGTAGGAGGGGGCAATCAGCCCCAGCATTTT. Residues: CAWSVGGGNQPQHF. Variable domain in full (rest from reference TRBV30 and TRBJ1-5): SQTIHQWPATLVQPVGSPLSLECTVEGTSNPNLYWYRQAAGRGLQLLFYSVGIGQISSEVPQNLSASRPQDRQFILSSKKLLLSDSGFYLCAWSVGGGNQPQHFGDGTRLSIL.